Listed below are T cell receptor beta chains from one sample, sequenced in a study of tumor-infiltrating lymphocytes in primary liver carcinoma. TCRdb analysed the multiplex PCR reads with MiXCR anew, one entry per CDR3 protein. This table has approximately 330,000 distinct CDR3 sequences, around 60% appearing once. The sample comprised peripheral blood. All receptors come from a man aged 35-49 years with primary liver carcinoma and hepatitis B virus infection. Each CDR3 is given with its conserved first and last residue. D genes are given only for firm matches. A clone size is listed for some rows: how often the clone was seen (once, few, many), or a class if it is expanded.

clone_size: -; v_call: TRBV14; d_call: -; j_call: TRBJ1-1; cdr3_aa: CASSQDLMNTEAFF; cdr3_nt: TGTGCCAGCAGCCAAGATCTAATGAACACTGAAGCTTTCTTT
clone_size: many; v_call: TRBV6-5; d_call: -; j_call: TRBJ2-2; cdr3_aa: CASRRENTGELFF; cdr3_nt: TGTGCCAGCAGACGGGAGAACACCGGGGAGCTGTTTTTT
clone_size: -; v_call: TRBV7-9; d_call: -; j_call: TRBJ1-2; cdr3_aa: CASSLGIGCYTF; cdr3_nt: TGTGCCAGCAGCTTAGGGATAGGCTGCTACACCTTC
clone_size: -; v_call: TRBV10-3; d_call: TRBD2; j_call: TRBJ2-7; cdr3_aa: CAISGPLAGGPRVEQYF; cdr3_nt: TGTGCCATCAGTGGGCCCCTAGCGGGAGGGCCCCGCGTCGAGCAGTACTTC
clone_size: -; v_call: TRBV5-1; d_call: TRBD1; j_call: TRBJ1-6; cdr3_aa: CASSARTGGSPLHF; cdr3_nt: TGCGCAAGCAGCGCCCGGACAGGGGGCTCACCCCTCCACTTT
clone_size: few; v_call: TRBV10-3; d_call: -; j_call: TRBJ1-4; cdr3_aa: CAISERGSEKLFF; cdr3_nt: TGTGCCATCAGTGAGCGGGGGAGTGAAAAACTGTTTTTT
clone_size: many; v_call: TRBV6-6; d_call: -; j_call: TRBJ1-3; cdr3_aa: CASRAGANGNTIYF; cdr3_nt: TGTGCCAGCCGAGCAGGCGCAAATGGAAACACCATATATTTT
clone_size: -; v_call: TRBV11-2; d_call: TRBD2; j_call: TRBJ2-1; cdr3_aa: CASSAGTSENRDEQSF; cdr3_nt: TGTGCCAGCAGCGCCGGGACTAGCGAGAATAGGGATGAGCAGTCCTTC
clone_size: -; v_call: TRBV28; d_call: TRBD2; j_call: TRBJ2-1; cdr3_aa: CASSLPGGSSGGSSYNEQFF; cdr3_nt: TGTGCCAGCAGTTTACCTGGGGGTTCTAGCGGGGGGAGCTCCTACAATGAGCAGTTCTTC
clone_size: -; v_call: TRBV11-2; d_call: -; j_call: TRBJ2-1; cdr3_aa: CVSSSTGHTRSYNEQFF; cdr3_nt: TGTGTCAGCAGCTCGACGGGACATACGAGATCCTACAATGAGCAGTTCTTC
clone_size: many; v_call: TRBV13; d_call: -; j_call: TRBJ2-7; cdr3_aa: CASSYGREQYF; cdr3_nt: TGTGCCAGCAGCTACGGCCGAGAGCAGTACTTC
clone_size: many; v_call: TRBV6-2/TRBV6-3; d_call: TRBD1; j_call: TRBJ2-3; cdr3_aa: CASRPVPGQGPGSTDTQYF; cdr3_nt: TGTGCCAGCAGACCGGTACCGGGACAGGGACCGGGGTCCACAGATACGCAGTATTTT
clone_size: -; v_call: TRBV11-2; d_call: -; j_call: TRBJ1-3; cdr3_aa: CTRRPGGIGNTIYF; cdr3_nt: TGTACCAGGAGACCAGGAGGTATTGGAAACACCATATATTTT
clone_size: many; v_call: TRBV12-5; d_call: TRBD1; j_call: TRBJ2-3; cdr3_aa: CASGQGTGGASTDTQYF; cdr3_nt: TGTGCTAGTGGCCAAGGGACAGGAGGTGCTAGCACAGATACGCAGTATTTT
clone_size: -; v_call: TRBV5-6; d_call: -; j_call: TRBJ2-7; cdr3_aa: CASNPIGRGTEQYF; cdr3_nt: TGTGCCAGCAACCCAATTGGAAGAGGGACAGAGCAGTACTTC
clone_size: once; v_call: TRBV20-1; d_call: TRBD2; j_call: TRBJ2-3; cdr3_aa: CSARAGLPHADTQYF; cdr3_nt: TGCAGTGCTAGAGCGGGACTACCTCACGCAGATACGCAGTATTTT
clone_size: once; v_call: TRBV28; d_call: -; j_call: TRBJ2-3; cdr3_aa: CASASLRALAGQGPSRDTQYF; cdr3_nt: TGTGCCAGCGCCTCGCTCCGGGCTCTAGCGGGACAGGGCCCCTCAAGAGATACGCAGTATTTT
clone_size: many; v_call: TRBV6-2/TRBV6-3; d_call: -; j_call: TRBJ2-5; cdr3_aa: CASSYDWKETQYF; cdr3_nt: TGTGCCAGCAGTTACGACTGGAAGGAGACCCAGTACTTC
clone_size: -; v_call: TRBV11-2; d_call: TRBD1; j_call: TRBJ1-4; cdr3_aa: CASSLSGGTNEKLFF; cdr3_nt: TGTGCCAGCAGCCTCTCAGGGGGAACTAATGAAAAACTGTTTTTT
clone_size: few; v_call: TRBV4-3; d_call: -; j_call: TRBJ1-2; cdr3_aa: CASSQVSSGDGYTF; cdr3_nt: TGCGCCAGCAGCCAAGTATCTTCCGGGGATGGCTACACCTTC
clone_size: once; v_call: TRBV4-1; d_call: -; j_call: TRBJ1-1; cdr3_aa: CANSRTWTENTEALF; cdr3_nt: TGCGCCAACAGCCGTACATGGACAGAGAACACTGAAGCTTTATTT
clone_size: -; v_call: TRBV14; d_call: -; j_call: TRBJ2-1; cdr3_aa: CASSQARRQLF; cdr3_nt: TGTGCCAGCAGTCAAGCCCGTCGGCAGCTCTTC